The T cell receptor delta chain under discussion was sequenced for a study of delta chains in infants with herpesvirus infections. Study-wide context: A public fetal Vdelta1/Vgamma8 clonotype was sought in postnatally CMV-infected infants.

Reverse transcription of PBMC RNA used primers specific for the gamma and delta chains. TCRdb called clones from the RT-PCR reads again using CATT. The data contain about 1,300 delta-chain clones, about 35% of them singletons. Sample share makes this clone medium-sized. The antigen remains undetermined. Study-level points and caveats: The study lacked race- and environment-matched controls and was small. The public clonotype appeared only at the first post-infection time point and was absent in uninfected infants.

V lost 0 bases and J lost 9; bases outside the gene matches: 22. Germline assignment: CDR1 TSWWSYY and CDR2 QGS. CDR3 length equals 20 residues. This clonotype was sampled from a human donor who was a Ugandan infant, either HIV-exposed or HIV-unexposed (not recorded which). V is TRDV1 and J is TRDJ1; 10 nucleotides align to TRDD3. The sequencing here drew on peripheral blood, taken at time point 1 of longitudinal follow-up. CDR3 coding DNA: TGTGCTCTTGGGGAACTAGTTCCGGGAGAATCGGTGGGGGATACTGAGGAACTCATCTTT. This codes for CALGELVPGESVGDTEELIF.